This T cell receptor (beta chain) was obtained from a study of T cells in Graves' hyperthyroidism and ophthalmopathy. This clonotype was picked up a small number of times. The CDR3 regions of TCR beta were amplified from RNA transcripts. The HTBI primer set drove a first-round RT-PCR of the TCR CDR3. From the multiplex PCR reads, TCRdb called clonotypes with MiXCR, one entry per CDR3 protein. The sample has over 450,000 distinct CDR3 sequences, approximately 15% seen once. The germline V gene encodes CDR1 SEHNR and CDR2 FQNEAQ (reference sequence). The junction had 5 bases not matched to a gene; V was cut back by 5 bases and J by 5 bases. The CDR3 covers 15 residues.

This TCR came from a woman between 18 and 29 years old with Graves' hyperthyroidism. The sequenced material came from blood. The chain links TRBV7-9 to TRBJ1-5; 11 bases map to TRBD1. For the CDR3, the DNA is TGTGCCAGCAGCCCTGGACAGGGGGCATATCAGCCCCAGCATTTT. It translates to CASSPGQGAYQPQHF. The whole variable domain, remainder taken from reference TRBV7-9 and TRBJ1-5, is DTGVSQNPRHKITKRGQNVTFRCDPISEHNRLYWYRQTLGQGPEFLTYFQNEAQLEKSRLLSDRFSAERPKGSFSTLEIQRTEQGDSAMYLCASSPGQGAYQPQHFGDGTRLSIL.